This passage covers 8 T cell receptor beta chains from one sample sequenced in a study of T cell changes during pregnancy in multiple sclerosis. Only in-frame clones appear in the TCRdb table, and some are missing; sequencing was by immunoSEQ multiplex PCR. Here the sample spans around 36,000 clones, 92% being singletons. This material consisted of CD8+ T cells from peripheral blood mononuclear cells, taken in the first trimester of pregnancy. These receptors were obtained from a female donor with multiple sclerosis, enrolled in a pregnancy study.

The chain has TRBV5-1 and TRBJ2-1, with D possibly TRBD2 on 7 matching bases. This CDR3 has 16 residues. Trimming cost V 0 bases and J 2 bases, with 12 bases left between them. CDR1 and CDR2 (germline): SGHRS, YFSETQ. CDR3 protein: CASSLAGGGAYNEQFF. The CDR3 DNA is TGCGCCAGCAGCTTGGCCGGAGGGGGGGCCTACAATGAGCAGTTCTTC.

The chain joins TRBV14 to TRBJ2-1; 11 nucleotides line up with TRBD2. The germline CDR1 and CDR2 sequences are SGHDN and FVKESK. With 3 bases clipped from V and 8 bases from J, the junction kept 9 bases outside the gene matches. The CDR3 has 16 residues. CDR3 region: CASSQLVAGGRDEQFF. In DNA, the CDR3 is TGTGCCAGCAGCCAGCTCGTAGCGGGGGGGCGGGATGAGCAGTTCTTC. The full variable domain, in which reference TRBV14 and TRBJ2-1 provide the parts outside the CDR3, is EAGVTQFPSHSVIEKGQTVTLRCDPISGHDNLYWYRRVMGKEIKFLLHFVKESKQDESGMPNNRFLAERTGGTYSTLKVQPAELEDSGVYFCASSQLVAGGRDEQFFGPGTRLTVL.

V gene TRBV30 combines with J gene TRBJ1-2; D unclear. The CDR3 spans 17 residues. V lost 5 bases to trimming and J lost 4 bases, with 26 bases between them. Germline V gene data show CDR1 as GTSNPN and CDR2 as SVGIG (reference sequence). CDR3 protein: CAWGVVGSRLRGYGYTF. For the CDR3, the DNA is TGTGCCTGGGGAGTTGTGGGGAGTAGGCTTCGCGGCTATGGCTACACCTTC.

The chain is built from TRBV2 and TRBJ1-1, with no clear D. The CDR3 contains 11 residues. Trimming took 2 bases from V and 7 from J, leaving 5 bases between them. Germline V gene sequence: CDR1 SNHLY, CDR2 FYNNEI. The CDR3 DNA sequence: TGTGCCAGCAGTGAAATCAATGAAGCTTTCTTT. Amino acid sequence: CASSEINEAFF.

The chain joins TRBV28 to TRBJ2-5; D not certain. Between the trimmed V and J ends, which lost 7 bases and 0 bases, there was a span of 9 bases. Germline CDR1 reads MDHEN; CDR2 reads SYDVKM. The CDR3 has 13 amino acids. The CDR3 sequence: CASTGSYQETQYF. The CDR3 nucleotides read TGTGCCAGCACGGGTTCATACCAAGAGACCCAGTACTTC.

The V gene is TRBV27, the J gene TRBJ2-2; TRBD1 matches 10 bases. Trimming took 3 bases from V and 6 from J; bases not matched to a gene: 1. The CDR3 consists of 14 residues. The germline gives CDR1 MNHEY, CDR2 SMNVEV (reference sequence). CDR3 protein: CASSLGTGAGELFF. The CDR3, as DNA: TGTGCCAGCAGTTTGGGGACAGGGGCCGGGGAGCTGTTTTTT.

V is TRBV7-6 and J is TRBJ2-2, with D tentatively TRBD2 (6 bases). Deletions cut 1 base from V and 4 bases from J, with 13 bases between. The CDR3 is 16 amino acids. Germline V gene sequence: CDR1 SGHVS, CDR2 FNYEAQ. In DNA, the CDR3 is TGTGCCAGCAGCTTAGGTGGCGGGGTGACCACCGGGGAGCTGTTTTTT. This encodes CASSLGGGVTTGELFF.

This sequence joins TRBV21-1 and TRBJ2-5; the tabulated D call, TRBD1, remains unverified against the DNA. TRBV21-1 is reported as a pseudogene. CDR3 length equals 14 residues. CDR3 sequence (DNA): TGTGCCAGCAGCAAAGGGACAGGGGGAGAGACCCAGTACTTC. Translating it yields CASSKGTGGETQYF.